The clone carrying this TCR beta chain has just one count. Its antigen is undetermined. Germline CDR1 SGHDT, CDR2 YYEEEE. V dropped 4 bases and J dropped 5 bases, with 16 bases sitting between them. The CDR3 is 14 amino acids. The data belong to a study of T cell responses to AZD1222 COVID-19 vaccine. Study-level findings and limits: Spike-specific TCRs gained breadth and depth after people received two AZD1222 doses.

Measured with immunoSEQ multiplex PCR; TCRdb has only the in-frame clones, and not every one. The top ten hold roughly 5.6% of the sample, which has 150,000 or so clones, 91% seen once. This clonotype was obtained from an adult in good health. The J gene is TRBJ2-7, the V gene TRBV5-6; maybe TRBD1 (5 bases). The sequenced sample was peripheral blood, obtained on day 0 of AZD1222 vaccination. The CDR3 sequence is CASSDLGAIDEQYF. In DNA, the CDR3 is TGTGCCAGCAGCGATTTAGGGGCCATTGACGAGCAGTACTTC.